The 28 T cell receptor beta chains below come from one sample, sequenced in a study of cytomegalovirus exposure and HLA in healthy donors (dated by TCRdb to about 2017). The library was obtained by the immunoSEQ multiplex PCR assay. For the multiplex PCR, a mixture combining 60 forward primers for TCR Vbeta segments and 13 reverse primers for TCR Jbeta segments was used. In TCRdb, the immuneACCESS table is reduced to in-frame sequences with V and J assigned. These tables do not hold every clone; where another copy was compared, an unresolved V gene accounts for under half, and the others remain unexplained. Across this sample there are approximately 92,000 clones, with about 84% seen only once. The ten largest clones take up roughly 1.1% of the sample. Sequencing was performed on PBMCs. These receptor sequences come from a girl aged 2 to 10 in good health and CMV-seropositive.

This clone was observed a few times. V and J are TRBV6-5 and TRBJ1-1, with D maybe TRBD1 (5 bases). The CDR3 consists of 16 residues. Germline V lookup: CDR1 MNHEY, CDR2 SVGAGI. Trimming removed 6 bases from V and 5 bases from J, with 22 bases in between. The DNA of the CDR3 is TGTGCCAGCAGCTACCTTAGGTCCGGGGGGGATACTGAAGCTTTCTTT. This sequence encodes CASSYLRSGGDTEAFF.

J is TRBJ2-3 and V is TRBV30, with 11 bases fitting TRBD1. There are 15 residues in the CDR3. Germline V gene lookup returns CDR1 GTSNPN and CDR2 SVGIG (reference sequence). Losses at the gene ends were 7 bases for V and 2 bases for J; bases not matched to a gene: 8. CDR3 nucleotide sequence: TGTGCCTCGGAGGCGGGACAGGGGGTCACAGATACGCAGTATTTT. Protein: CASEAGQGVTDTQYF. Complete variable domain (other parts from reference TRBV30 and TRBJ2-3): SQTIHQWPATLVQPVGSPLSLECTVEGTSNPNLYWYRQAAGRGLQLLFYSVGIGQISSEVPQNLSASRPQDRQFILSSKKLLLSDSGFYLCASEAGQGVTDTQYFGPGTRLTVL.

This clone was seen a handful of times. The same CDR3 is also encoded by other DNA sequences in this sample. CDR3 DNA sequence: TGTGCCAGCAGCTTCCCGGACAGGGGAGAGACCCAGTACTTC. Amino acids: CASSFPDRGETQYF. This chain uses TRBV5-4 with TRBJ2-5; 9 bases fit TRBD1. CDR3 size: 14 residues. Germline-derived CDR1 and CDR2 are SGHNT and YYREEE (reference sequence). The junction had 3 bases not matched to a gene; V was cut back by 2 bases and J by 4 bases.

This clone was seen only a few times. The rearrangement joins TRBV5-6 to TRBJ2-1; D unresolved. Trimming shortened V by 5 bases and J by 2 bases, and 8 bases separated the two germline ends. Germline loops: CDR1 SGHDT, CDR2 YYEEEE. The CDR3 sequence is 13 residues long. The CDR3 DNA reads TGTGCCAGCAGGATCGGTCCCTACAATGAGCAGTTCTTC. It translates to CASRIGPYNEQFF.

The chain recombines TRBV29-1 with TRBJ1-2, with TRBD1 as a possible D gene (5 bases). Germline assignment: CDR1 SQVTM and CDR2 ANQGSEA. V was cut by 0 bases and J by 7 bases, with 6 bases left in between. The CDR3 has 11 residues. The chain's CDR3 is CSVEDRGGYTF. The CDR3 DNA is TGCAGCGTTGAAGATAGGGGTGGCTACACCTTC. Complete variable domain (other parts from reference TRBV29-1 and TRBJ1-2): SAVISQKPSRDICQRGTSLTIQCQVDSQVTMMFWYRQQPGQSLTLIATANQGSEATYESGFVIDKFPISRPNLTFSTLTVSNMSPEDSSIYLCSVEDRGGYTFGSGTRLTVV.

This clone is a singleton in its sample. V and J are TRBV6-5 and TRBJ2-7; D is perhaps TRBD2 (5 bases). Germline CDR1 is MNHEY and CDR2 is SVGAGI. V was clipped by 0 bases and J by 3 bases, with 12 bases between them. This CDR3 has 15 residues. The CDR3 nucleotides read TGTGCCAGCAGTTACTCGGAGGAATTCAGCTACGAGCAGTACTTC. This sequence encodes CASSYSEEFSYEQYF.

The chain joins TRBV27 to TRBJ1-4; possibly TRBD1 for D (5 bases). This CDR3 contains 13 residues. V was cut by 0 bases and J by 13 bases, with 12 bases left in between. Germline CDR1 is MNHEY and CDR2 is SMNVEV (reference sequence). For the CDR3, the DNA is TGTGCCAGCAGTTTATCGAGGCAGGGTAGACTGTTTTTT. The encoded protein is CASSLSRQGRLFF.

The V and J genes are TRBV7-2 and TRBJ2-1; TRBD2 agrees at 10 bases. Germline CDR1 is SGHTA and CDR2 is FQGNSA. J was trimmed by 14 bases and V by 4 bases; bases with no gene match: 8. This CDR3 is built from 13 residues. The CDR3 is CASSSLAGALKFF. CDR3 DNA sequence: TGTGCCAGCAGCTCCCTAGCGGGGGCCTTAAAGTTCTTC.

This clone was seen once. The gene calls are TRBV6-1 and TRBJ2-3; 7 bases match TRBD2. J gave up 6 bases and V 0 bases, and 6 bases lay outside the gene matches. The CDR3 is made up of 15 amino acids. Germline V lookup: CDR1 MNHNS, CDR2 SASEGT. CDR3 sequence (DNA): TGTGCCAGCAGTGAAGCTGAGAGGGGAGGGGATACGCAGTATTTT. It codes for CASSEAERGGDTQYF.

V is TRBV7-2 and J is TRBJ1-5; D is possibly TRBD1 (6 bases). This CDR3 has 14 residues. Per the germline V gene, CDR1 is SGHTA and CDR2 is FQGNSA. Trimming took 4 bases from V and 4 from J, leaving 11 bases between them. The CDR3, as DNA: TGTGCCAGCAGCTACAGGGTCCCGAATCAGCCCCAGCATTTT. It translates to CASSYRVPNQPQHF.

The chain uses TRBV7-2 and TRBJ2-7; D may be TRBD2 (7 bases). V lost 1 base, J lost 3 bases, and 13 bases lay in between. This CDR3 spans 15 amino acids. Germline CDR1 reads SGHTA; CDR2 reads FQGNSA. The CDR3 spells CASSLVEGGYYEQYF. CDR3 nucleotides: TGTGCCAGCAGCTTAGTCGAGGGGGGGTACTACGAGCAGTACTTC.

This clone was recorded only once. The chain uses TRBV27 and TRBJ2-7, with a weak D call TRBD1 (6 bases). The CDR3 totals 14 residues. V lost 6 bases to trimming and J lost 5 bases, with 17 bases between them. Germline V gene data show CDR1 as MNHEY and CDR2 as SMNVEV (reference sequence). The CDR3 here is CASSGTTGGNEQYF. The DNA of the CDR3 is TGTGCCAGCAGCGGCACGACAGGCGGTAACGAGCAGTACTTC.

The chain recombines TRBV28 with TRBJ1-1; D remains unclear. This CDR3 has 17 residues. V lost 1 base to trimming and J lost 6 bases, with 21 bases between them. The germline V gene has CDR1 MDHEN and CDR2 SYDVKM. DNA of the CDR3: TGTGCCAGCAGTTTATTAGTTTTCGGGAGGCTATTGCCTGAAGCTTTCTTT. Translated: CASSLLVFGRLLPEAFF.

Regarding this clone: Other DNA sequences of this sample code for an identical CDR3. This chain joins TRBV28 and TRBJ2-7, with D unclear. The CDR3 contains 12 residues. The germline V gene has CDR1 MDHEN and CDR2 SYDVKM. The V end lost 3 bases, the J end lost 4 bases, and 7 bases lay between the germline ends. CDR3 DNA: TGTGCCAGCAGTTTTTCAGTGTACGAGCAGTACTTC. It translates to CASSFSVYEQYF.

The chain employs TRBV30 and TRBJ1-2, with no clear D. Trimming removed 3 bases at V and 7 bases at J, with 12 bases between. The CDR3 consists of 12 residues. Germline CDR1 and CDR2: GTSNPN and SVGIG (reference sequence). CDR3 bases: TGTGCCTGGAGCCCCCGGGGTGGTGGCTACACCTTC. It specifies CAWSPRGGGYTF.

This clone has a handful of counts. The J gene is TRBJ1-2, the V gene TRBV2; D is undetermined. Per the germline V gene, CDR1 is SNHLY and CDR2 is FYNNEI. CDR3 length: 11 residues. V was trimmed by 3 bases and J by 5 bases, leaving 4 bases between them. The CDR3 reads CASSDQYGYTF. CDR3 bases: TGTGCCAGCAGTGATCAGTATGGCTACACCTTC.

The chain carries TRBV6-5 and TRBJ2-7, with a weak D call TRBD2 (5 bases). The V end was cut by 0 bases, the J end by 3 bases, with 12 bases between. Per the germline V gene, CDR1 is MNHEY and CDR2 is SVGAGI. The CDR3 runs 15 residues. The CDR3, as DNA: TGTGCCAGCAGTTACTCGACGGGGATTGTCTACGAGCAGTACTTC. Its protein product is CASSYSTGIVYEQYF.

This clone appeared a single time. V usage is TRBV2 and J usage is TRBJ2-1; perhaps TRBD2 as D (6 bases). The CDR3 loop spans 15 amino acids. V was cut by 7 bases and J by 0 bases, with 13 bases left in between. The germline gives CDR1 SNHLY, CDR2 FYNNEI. The DNA of the CDR3 is TGTGCCAGCAAGGTAGCGGATAGCTCCTACAATGAGCAGTTCTTC. Translating gives CASKVADSSYNEQFF. Full variable domain (rest looked up from reference TRBV2 and TRBJ2-1): EPEVTQTPSHQVTQMGQEVILRCVPISNHLYFYWYRQILGQKVEFLVSFYNNEISEKSEIFDDQFSVERPDGSNFTLKIRSTKLEDSAMYFCASKVADSSYNEQFFGPGTRLTVL.

The rearrangement joins TRBV6-5 to TRBJ1-1; D remains ambiguous. CDR3 length equals 13 residues. Germline V gene sequence: CDR1 MNHEY, CDR2 SVGAGI. Trimming cost V 5 bases and J 1 base, with 8 bases left between them. The CDR3 DNA sequence: TGTGCCAGCAGTACACGAGGGAACACTGAAGCTTTCTTT. Amino acids: CASSTRGNTEAFF.

The genes are TRBV27 and TRBJ1-1, with 7 bases that match TRBD1. The length of the CDR3 is 15 residues. Germline V gene sequence: CDR1 MNHEY, CDR2 SMNVEV (reference sequence). V dropped 5 bases and J dropped 1; count of bases not matched to a gene: 7. CDR3 coding DNA: TGTGCCAGCAGTGATTACGGGACAGCGAACACTGAAGCTTTCTTT. This sequence encodes CASSDYGTANTEAFF.

J is TRBJ1-5 and V is TRBV10-3; D might be TRBD1 (5 bases). The CDR3 totals 17 residues. Trimming pared 10 bases from V and 4 bases from J, leaving 26 bases between. Germline CDR1 ENHRY, CDR2 SYGVKD. CDR3 bases: TGTGCCAGGCCAGGGCAGGGTAAATCGCGGGGAAATCAGCCCCAGCATTTT. Its protein is CARPGQGKSRGNQPQHF.

This clone was observed a single time. This chain uses TRBV9 with TRBJ2-7, with 7 bases fitting TRBD1. Unmatched junction bases numbered 6, after V lost 4 bases and J lost 2 bases. The CDR3 runs 14 residues. The germline V gene has CDR1 SGDLS and CDR2 YYNGEE. The CDR3 DNA sequence: TGTGCCAGCAGCTTCGAAGGACAGGCCTACGAGCAGTACTTC. Its protein product is CASSFEGQAYEQYF.

This clone appeared once. This chain joins TRBV4-2 and TRBJ2-7; D is possibly TRBD2 (5 bases). Germline V CDR1 and CDR2: LGHNA, YNFKEQ. The CDR3 length is 16 residues. V lost 0 bases and J lost 1, with 13 bases in between. CDR3 DNA sequence: TGTGCCAGCAGCCAAGATAGGACTGATACGTCCTACGAGCAGTACTTC. Translated: CASSQDRTDTSYEQYF.

The rearrangement joins TRBV19 to TRBJ2-3; 10 bases are a match to TRBD2. Unmatched junction bases numbered 4, after V lost 3 bases and J lost 4 bases. Germline loops: CDR1 LNHDA, CDR2 SQIVND (reference sequence). This CDR3 comprises 15 residues. CDR3 protein: CASSISGRAADTQYF. The CDR3 DNA reads TGTGCCAGTAGTATCAGCGGGAGGGCTGCAGATACGCAGTATTTT. The variable domain in full, with the rest retrieved from reference TRBV19 and TRBJ2-3, is DGGITQSPKYLFRKEGQNVTLSCEQNLNHDAMYWYRQDPGQGLRLIYYSQIVNDFQKGDIAEGYSVSREKKESFPLTVTSAQKNPTAFYLCASSISGRAADTQYFGPGTRLTVL.

Only a few counts were recorded for this clone. This chain links TRBV7-2 with TRBJ1-1, with a possible D match to TRBD1 (5 bases). Germline values: CDR1 SGHTA, CDR2 FQGNSA. The V gene lost 1 base and the J gene lost 5 bases, with 14 bases spanning the gap. The CDR3 contains 15 residues. The DNA for the CDR3 is TGTGCCAGCAGCTTAGTCTTGGCGACAGAGACTGAAGCTTTCTTT. Translated, it gives CASSLVLATETEAFF.

V gene TRBV7-7 combines with J gene TRBJ2-2; 9 bases align to TRBD1. The CDR3 contains 15 residues. With V trimmed by 5 bases and J by 6 bases, 7 bases remained unmatched. Germline CDR1 SSHAT, CDR2 FNYEAQ (reference sequence). Here the CDR3 DNA reads TGTGCCAGCAGCCCCGGGACAGGGATTCCCGGGGAGCTGTTTTTT. Translation gives CASSPGTGIPGELFF.

V usage is TRBV6-5 and J usage is TRBJ2-7; TRBD1 might be the D (5 bases). V was shortened by 3 bases and J by 4 bases, with 16 bases between the two germline ends. The germline gives CDR1 MNHEY, CDR2 SVGAGI. The CDR3 sequence is 15 residues long. This CDR3 reads CASSYRQAGLYEQYF. CDR3 DNA sequence: TGTGCCAGCAGTTATCGTCAGGCAGGGTTATACGAGCAGTACTTC.

J is TRBJ2-1 and V is TRBV30; 12 positions agree with TRBD2. The CDR3 has 13 residues. CDR1 and CDR2 from the germline V gene are GTSNPN and SVGIG (reference sequence). After removal of 5 bases from V and 10 bases from J, the junction contained 6 bases not matched to a gene. Written as DNA, the CDR3 is TGTGCCTGGGACCCTGGACTAGCGGGAGAGCAGTTCTTC. Amino acids: CAWDPGLAGEQFF.